A single sample gave rise to the 7 T cell receptor beta chains below, sequenced in a study of CD8+ T cells in alopecia areata. Extracted from the samples, RNA was reverse transcribed into cDNA to serve as the sequencing template. This table comes from immunoSEQ multiplex PCR, and its TCRdb copy is limited to in-frame clones, with some not included. This sample yields around 100,000 clones, of which 55% to 60% are seen a single time; 3% to 4% belongs to the top ten. Sample treatment: oral pan-JAK inhibitor, 5-10 mg twice daily. Sequenced material: CD4+ T cells sorted from blood, taken at week 24, from a patient treated with tofacitinib. The source of these receptors is a human donor with alopecia areata.

In this sample, this clone turned up a few times. The chain couples TRBV5-1 to TRBJ1-5, with 10 bases fitting TRBD1. This CDR3 spans 16 amino acids. Germline V gene sequence: CDR1 SGHRS, CDR2 YFSETQ. The trim removed 4 bases at V and 11 bases at J, leaving 15 bases unmatched. The chain's CDR3 is CASSPDPGTGAGAQHF. CDR3 in DNA: TGCGCCAGCAGCCCAGACCCCGGGACAGGGGCTGGAGCCCAGCATTTT. Combining the CDR3 with reference TRBV5-1 and TRBJ1-5 gives the whole variable domain KAGVTQTPRYLIKTRGQQVTLSCSPISGHRSVSWYQQTPGQGLQFLFEYFSETQRNKGNFPGRFSGRQFSNSRSEMNVSTLELGDSALYLCASSPDPGTGAGAQHFGDGTRLSIL.

The V call is TRBV2, the J call TRBJ1-1, with 7 bases aligning to TRBD1. The CDR3 has 14 amino acids. Germline V gives CDR1 SNHLY, CDR2 FYNNEI. V lost 8 bases to trimming and J lost 6 bases; unmatched junction nucleotides: 12. The CDR3 region has the DNA TGTGCCAGCGGGAAACAGGGGAATGTCCCTGAAGCTTTCTTT. Translated, it gives CASGKQGNVPEAFF.

This clone was recorded once. Other DNA sequences in the same sample also yield this CDR3. The rearrangement joins TRBV14 to TRBJ1-2; D is unclear. Trimming cost V 4 bases and J 4 bases, with 10 bases left between them. CDR1 is SGHDN and CDR2 is FVKESK in the germline V gene. The CDR3 consists of 13 residues. The CDR3 sequence is CASSPGSSYGYTF. For the CDR3, the DNA is TGTGCCAGCAGCCCGGGAAGTTCCTATGGCTACACCTTC.

In DNA, the CDR3 is TGTGCCACCAGCAGGGAGAGCGGGGCAAACACCGGGGAGCTGTTTTTT. Translation gives CATSRESGANTGELFF. The rearrangement uses TRBV15 and TRBJ2-2, with 7 bases identical to TRBD2. With 3 bases clipped from V and 2 bases from J, the junction kept 6 bases outside the gene matches. The CDR3 length is 16 residues. The V gene's germline CDR1 is LNHNV and CDR2 YYDKDF (reference sequence).

The chain has TRBV7-2 and TRBJ2-3; 12 bases are shared with TRBD2. The V segment lost 4 bases and the J segment 1 base; nucleotides outside the gene matches: 9. The germline V gene encodes CDR1 SGHTA and CDR2 FQGNSA. The CDR3 is 18 residues long. The CDR3 sequence is CASSSPGLAGIRTDTQYF. DNA of the CDR3: TGTGCCAGCAGCTCCCCCGGACTAGCGGGGATTCGCACAGATACGCAGTATTTT. The whole variable domain, filled in from reference TRBV7-2 and TRBJ2-3, reads GAGVSQSPSNKVTEKGKDVELRCDPISGHTALYWYRQSLGQGLEFLIYFQGNSAPDKSGLPSDRFSAERTGGSVSTLTIQRTQQEDSAVYLCASSSPGLAGIRTDTQYFGPGTRLTVL.

The genes are TRBV19 and TRBJ1-1; 8 positions match TRBD1. The V and J ends lost 6 bases and 4 bases, in that order; junction bases with no gene match: 7. Germline CDR1 LNHDA, CDR2 SQIVND (reference sequence). This CDR3 region has 14 residues. In DNA form, the CDR3 reads TGTGCCAGTAGCCCCGGACAGGGCAGCACTGAAGCTTTCTTT. Its translation: CASSPGQGSTEAFF. Full variable domain (outside the CDR3, taken from reference TRBV19 and TRBJ1-1): DGGITQSPKYLFRKEGQNVTLSCEQNLNHDAMYWYRQDPGQGLRLIYYSQIVNDFQKGDIAEGYSVSREKKESFPLTVTSAQKNPTAFYLCASSPGQGSTEAFFGQGTRLTVV.

The chain has TRBV27 and TRBJ1-6; D call uncertain. The CDR3 consists of 14 residues. Trimming removed 7 bases from V and 7 bases from J, with 14 bases in between. The germline gives CDR1 MNHEY, CDR2 SMNVEV (reference sequence). The CDR3 here is CASTIKGYNSPLHF. CDR3 nucleotides: TGTGCCAGCACAATAAAGGGTTACAATTCACCCCTCCACTTT.